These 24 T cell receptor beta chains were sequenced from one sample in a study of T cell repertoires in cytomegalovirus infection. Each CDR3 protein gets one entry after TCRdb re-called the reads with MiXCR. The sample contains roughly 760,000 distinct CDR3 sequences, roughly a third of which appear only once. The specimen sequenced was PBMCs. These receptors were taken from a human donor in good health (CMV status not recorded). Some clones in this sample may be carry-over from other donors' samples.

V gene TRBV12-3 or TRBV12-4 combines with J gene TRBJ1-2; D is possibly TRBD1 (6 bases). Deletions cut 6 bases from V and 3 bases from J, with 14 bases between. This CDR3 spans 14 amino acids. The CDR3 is CASSEGGNHYGYTF. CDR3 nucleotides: TGTGCCAGCAGCGAGGGGGGTAATCACTATGGCTACACCTTC.

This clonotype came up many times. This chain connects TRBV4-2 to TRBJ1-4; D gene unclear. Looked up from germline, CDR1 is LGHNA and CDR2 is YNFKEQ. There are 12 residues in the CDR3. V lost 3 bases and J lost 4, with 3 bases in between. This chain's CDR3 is CASSQHNEKLFF. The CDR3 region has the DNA TGTGCCAGCAGCCAGCATAATGAAAAACTGTTTTTT.

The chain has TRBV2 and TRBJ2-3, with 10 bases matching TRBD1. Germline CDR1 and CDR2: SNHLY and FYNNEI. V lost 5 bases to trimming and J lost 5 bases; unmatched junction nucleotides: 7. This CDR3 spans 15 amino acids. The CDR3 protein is CASSPDRGNLDTQYF. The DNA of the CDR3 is TGTGCCAGCAGTCCGGACAGGGGGAATTTAGATACGCAGTATTTT.

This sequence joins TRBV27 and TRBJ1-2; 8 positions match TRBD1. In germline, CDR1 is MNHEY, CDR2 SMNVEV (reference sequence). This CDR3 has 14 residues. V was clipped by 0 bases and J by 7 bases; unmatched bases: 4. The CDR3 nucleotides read TGTGCCAGCAGTTTATCTCAGGGGGCTAGTGGCTACACCTTC. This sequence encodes CASSLSQGASGYTF.

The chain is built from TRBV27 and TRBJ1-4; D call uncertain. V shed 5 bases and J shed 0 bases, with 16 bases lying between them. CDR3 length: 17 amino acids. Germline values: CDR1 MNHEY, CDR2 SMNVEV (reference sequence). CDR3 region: CASSPEPGVATNEKLFF. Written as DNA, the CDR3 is TGTGCCAGCAGTCCTGAACCCGGGGTTGCAACTAATGAAAAACTGTTTTTT.

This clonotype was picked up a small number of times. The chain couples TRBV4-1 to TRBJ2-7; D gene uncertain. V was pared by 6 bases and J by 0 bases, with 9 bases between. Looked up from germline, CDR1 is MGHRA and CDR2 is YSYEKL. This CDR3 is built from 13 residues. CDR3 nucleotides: TGCGCCAGCAGAGACCTTAGCTCCTACGAGCAGTACTTC. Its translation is CASRDLSSYEQYF.

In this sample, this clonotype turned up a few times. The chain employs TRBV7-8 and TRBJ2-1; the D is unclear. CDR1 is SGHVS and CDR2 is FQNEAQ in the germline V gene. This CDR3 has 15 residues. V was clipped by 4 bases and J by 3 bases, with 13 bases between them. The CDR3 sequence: CASSWPTEGYNEQFF. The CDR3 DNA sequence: TGTGCCAGCAGCTGGCCAACGGAAGGCTACAATGAGCAGTTCTTC. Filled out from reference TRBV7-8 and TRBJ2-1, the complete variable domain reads GAGVSQSPRYKVAKRGQDVALRCDPISGHVSLFWYQQALGQGPEFLTYFQNEAQLDKSGLPSDRFFAERPEGSVSTLKIQRTQQEDSAVYLCASSWPTEGYNEQFFGPGTRLTVL.

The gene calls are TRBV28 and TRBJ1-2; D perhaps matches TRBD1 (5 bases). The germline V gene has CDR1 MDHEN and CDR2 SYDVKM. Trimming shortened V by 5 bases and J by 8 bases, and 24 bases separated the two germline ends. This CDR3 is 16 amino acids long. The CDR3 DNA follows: TGTGCCAGCAGTGTTGGACAACTCGGGTCAGGGAAGGGCTACACCTTC. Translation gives CASSVGQLGSGKGYTF.

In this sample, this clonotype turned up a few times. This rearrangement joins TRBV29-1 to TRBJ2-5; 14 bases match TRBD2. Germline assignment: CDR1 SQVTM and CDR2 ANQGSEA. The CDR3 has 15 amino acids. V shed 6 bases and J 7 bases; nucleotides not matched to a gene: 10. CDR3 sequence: CSVAGTSGSEVTQYF. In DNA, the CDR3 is TGCAGCGTGGCTGGGACTAGCGGGAGTGAAGTGACCCAGTACTTC.

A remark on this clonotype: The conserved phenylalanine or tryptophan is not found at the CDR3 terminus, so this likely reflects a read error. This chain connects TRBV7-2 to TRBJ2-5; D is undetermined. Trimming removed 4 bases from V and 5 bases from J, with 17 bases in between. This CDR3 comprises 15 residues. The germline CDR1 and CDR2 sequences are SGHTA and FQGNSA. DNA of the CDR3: TGTGCCAGCAGCTCCGAGACCCTACCGGCGGAGACCCAGTACTAC. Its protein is CASSSETLPAETQYY.

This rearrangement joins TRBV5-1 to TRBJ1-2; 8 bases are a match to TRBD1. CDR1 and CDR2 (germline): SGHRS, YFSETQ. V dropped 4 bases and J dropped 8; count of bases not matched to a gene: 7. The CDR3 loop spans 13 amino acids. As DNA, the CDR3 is TGCGCCAGCAGCGGCGGGACAGGAGAAGGCTACACCTTC. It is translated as CASSGGTGEGYTF.

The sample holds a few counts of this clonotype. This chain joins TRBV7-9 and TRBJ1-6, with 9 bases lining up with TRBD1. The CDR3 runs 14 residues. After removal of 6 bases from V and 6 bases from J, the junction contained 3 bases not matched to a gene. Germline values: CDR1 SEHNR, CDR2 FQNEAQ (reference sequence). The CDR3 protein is CASRPGQGNSPLHF. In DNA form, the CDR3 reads TGTGCCAGCAGACCGGGACAGGGTAATTCACCCCTCCACTTT.

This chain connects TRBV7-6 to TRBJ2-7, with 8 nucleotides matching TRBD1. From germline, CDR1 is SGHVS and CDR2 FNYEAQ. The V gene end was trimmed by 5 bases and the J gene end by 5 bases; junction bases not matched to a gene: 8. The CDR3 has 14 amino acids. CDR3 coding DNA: TGTGCCAGCAGCCCCGACAGGGGAAGGAACGAGCAGTACTTC. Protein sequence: CASSPDRGRNEQYF.

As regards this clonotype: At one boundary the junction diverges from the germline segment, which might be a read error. In DNA, the CDR3 is TGTGCCTGCTCATCTCGACTAGCTACGATGGCAGATACGCAGTATTTT. This codes for CACSSRLATMADTQYF. The chain joins TRBV18 to TRBJ2-3, with 7 positions matching TRBD2. The CDR3 runs to 16 residues. The germline V gene has CDR1 KGHSH and CDR2 LQKENI.

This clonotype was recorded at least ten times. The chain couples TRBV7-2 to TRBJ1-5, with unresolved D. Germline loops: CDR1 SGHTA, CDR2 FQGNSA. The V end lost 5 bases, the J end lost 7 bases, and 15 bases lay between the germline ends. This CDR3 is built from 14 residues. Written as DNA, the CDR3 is TGTGCCAGCAGCCTTGGGAGCAGCAGCCAGCCCCAGCATTTT. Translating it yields CASSLGSSSQPQHF.

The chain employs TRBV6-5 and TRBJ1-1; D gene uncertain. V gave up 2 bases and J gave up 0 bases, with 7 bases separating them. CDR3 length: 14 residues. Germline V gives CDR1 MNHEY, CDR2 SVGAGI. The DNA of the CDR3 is TGTGCCAGCAGTTACCTTGGCATGAACACTGAAGCTTTCTTT. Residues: CASSYLGMNTEAFF.

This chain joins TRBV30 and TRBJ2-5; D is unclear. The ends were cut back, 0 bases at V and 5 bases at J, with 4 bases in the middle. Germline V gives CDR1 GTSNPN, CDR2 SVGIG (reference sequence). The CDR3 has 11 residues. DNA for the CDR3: TGTGCCTGGAGTGTAAAGGAGACCCAGTACTTC. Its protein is CAWSVKETQYF.

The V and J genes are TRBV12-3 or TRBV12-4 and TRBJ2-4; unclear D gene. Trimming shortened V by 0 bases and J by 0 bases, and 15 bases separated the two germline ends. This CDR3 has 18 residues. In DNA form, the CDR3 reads TGTGCCAGCAGTTTAGCACACTCCCGGATGAAAGCCAAAAACATTCAGTACTTC. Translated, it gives CASSLAHSRMKAKNIQYF.

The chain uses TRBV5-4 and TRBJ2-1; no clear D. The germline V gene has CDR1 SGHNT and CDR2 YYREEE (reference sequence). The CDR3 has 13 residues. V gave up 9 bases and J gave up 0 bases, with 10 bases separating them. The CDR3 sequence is CATTQSSYNEQFF. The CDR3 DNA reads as TGTGCCACGACCCAAAGCTCCTACAATGAGCAGTTCTTC.

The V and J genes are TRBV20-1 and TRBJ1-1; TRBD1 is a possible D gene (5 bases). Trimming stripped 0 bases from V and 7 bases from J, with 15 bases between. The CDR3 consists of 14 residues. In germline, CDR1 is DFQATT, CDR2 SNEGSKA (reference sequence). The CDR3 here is CSARDQRGWGEAFF. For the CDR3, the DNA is TGCAGTGCTAGAGATCAGAGGGGTTGGGGTGAAGCTTTCTTT.

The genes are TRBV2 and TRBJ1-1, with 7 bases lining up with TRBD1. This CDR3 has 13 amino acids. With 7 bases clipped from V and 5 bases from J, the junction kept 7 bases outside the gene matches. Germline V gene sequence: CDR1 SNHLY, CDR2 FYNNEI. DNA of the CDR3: TGTGCCAGCAAAATGGAGGGGGCAACTGAAGCTTTCTTT. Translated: CASKMEGATEAFF.

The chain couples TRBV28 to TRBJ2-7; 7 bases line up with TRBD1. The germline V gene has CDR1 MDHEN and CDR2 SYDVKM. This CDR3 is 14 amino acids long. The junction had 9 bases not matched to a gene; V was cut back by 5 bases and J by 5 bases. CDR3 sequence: CASSTRQGGHEQYF. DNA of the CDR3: TGTGCCAGCAGTACCAGACAGGGTGGCCACGAGCAGTACTTC.

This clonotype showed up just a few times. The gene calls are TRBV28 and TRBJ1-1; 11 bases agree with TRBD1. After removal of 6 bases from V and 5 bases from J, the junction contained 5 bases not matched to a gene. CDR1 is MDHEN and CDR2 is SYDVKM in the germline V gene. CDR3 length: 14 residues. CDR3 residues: CASSWDRGRTEAFF. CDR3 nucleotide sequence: TGTGCCAGCAGCTGGGACAGGGGGAGGACTGAAGCTTTCTTT.

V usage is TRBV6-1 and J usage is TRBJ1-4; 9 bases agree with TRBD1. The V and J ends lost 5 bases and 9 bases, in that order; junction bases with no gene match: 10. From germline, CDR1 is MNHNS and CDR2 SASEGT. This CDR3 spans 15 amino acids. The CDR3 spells CASSQIQGQGKKLFF. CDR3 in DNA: TGTGCCAGCAGTCAAATACAGGGACAGGGAAAAAAACTGTTTTTT.